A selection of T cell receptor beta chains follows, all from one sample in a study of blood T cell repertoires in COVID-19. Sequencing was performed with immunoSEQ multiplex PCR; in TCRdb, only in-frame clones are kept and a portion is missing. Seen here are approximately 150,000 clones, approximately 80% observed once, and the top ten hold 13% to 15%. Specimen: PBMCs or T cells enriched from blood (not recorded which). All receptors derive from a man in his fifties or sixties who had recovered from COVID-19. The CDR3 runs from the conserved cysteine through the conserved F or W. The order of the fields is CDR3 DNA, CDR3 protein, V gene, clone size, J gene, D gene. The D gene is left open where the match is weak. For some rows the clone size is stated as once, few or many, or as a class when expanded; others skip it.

TGTGCCAGCAGCTTACCGGGACTAGCGGGGGGGCCAGGGAAAGATGAGCAGTTCTTC | CASSLPGLAGGPGKDEQFF | TRBV3-1/TRBV3-2 | - | TRBJ2-1 | TRBD2
TGCGCCAGCAGTAAAGGCAGTAGCGGGGGGGCCGGGCAGTTCTTC | CASSKGSSGGAGQFF | TRBV10-1 | - | TRBJ2-1 | TRBD2
TGCGCCAGCGCGCCTCTTCCGGGGGTACAGGAGACCCAGTACTTC | CASAPLPGVQETQYF | TRBV5-1 | - | TRBJ2-5 | -
TGTGCCAGCAGCTTGCGTGGAGGCGGAAACACCATATATTTT | CASSLRGGGNTIYF | TRBV5-6 | - | TRBJ1-3 | -
TGTGCCAGCAGCTACTTGCGGGGGGGTTCCGGGGAGCTGTTTTTT | CASSYLRGGSGELFF | TRBV7-9 | - | TRBJ2-2 | TRBD2
TGTGCCAGCTCCCCGACCAGGGGGGCAGACACTGAAGCTTTCTTT | CASSPTRGADTEAFF | TRBV18 | - | TRBJ1-1 | TRBD1
TGTGCCTGGAGTGTACTTTCGGGGTTCTCTGGAAACACCATATATTTT | CAWSVLSGFSGNTIYF | TRBV30 | - | TRBJ1-3 | -
TGTGCCAGCAGCCAGGGACACCGGCGGGAGGGATCACCCCTCCACTTT | CASSQGHRREGSPLHF | TRBV5-4 | - | TRBJ1-6 | -
TGCGCCAGCAGCCAAGATAGGACAGGGCCCACCGGATACACCATATATTTT | CASSQDRTGPTGYTIYF | TRBV4-1 | - | TRBJ1-3 | TRBD1
TGTGCCAGCAGCCCAGGGACAGGTATCTCCTACGAGCAGTACTTC | CASSPGTGISYEQYF | TRBV28 | - | TRBJ2-7 | TRBD1
TGTGCCACCAGTGATGGTGGGGGGGGCGGGGAGACCCAGTACTTC | CATSDGGGGGETQYF | TRBV24-1 | - | TRBJ2-5 | -
TGTGCCAGTAGGGATCAGGGGGTTGGCAATCAGCCCCAGCATTTT | CASRDQGVGNQPQHF | TRBV19 | - | TRBJ1-5 | TRBD1
TGTGCCAGCAGTTACGAATCAGGGGGCTTTGGCTACACCTTC | CASSYESGGFGYTF | TRBV6-5 | - | TRBJ1-2 | TRBD1
TGTGCCAGCAGTTTATTCCCTTCCCAGGGGAATTCACCCCTCCACTTT | CASSLFPSQGNSPLHF | TRBV27 | - | TRBJ1-6 | -
TGCGCCAGCAGTTTCGGGACTAGTCGAACGGAGCAGTTCTTC | CASSFGTSRTEQFF | TRBV5-1 | - | TRBJ2-1 | TRBD2
TGTGCCAGCAGCTTGGCAGGGGTAGGGGATGAGCAGTTCTTC | CASSLAGVGDEQFF | TRBV7-8 | - | TRBJ2-1 | -
TGTGCCAGCAGCTTAGGCCTTCCCCTTAGCGGGGCTAGCACAGATACGCAGTATTTT | CASSLGLPLSGASTDTQYF | TRBV11-3 | - | TRBJ2-3 | TRBD2
TGCAGCGTGGAGGGGGGGATTGGAAACACCATATATTTT | CSVEGGIGNTIYF | TRBV29-1 | - | TRBJ1-3 | -
TGTGCCAGCAGTTACTCTGGCGGCCTCTCCTACGAGCAGTACTTC | CASSYSGGLSYEQYF | TRBV6-5 | - | TRBJ2-7 | -
TGCGCCAGCAGCTACGGAGAGGGTAACTACGAGCAGTACTTC | CASSYGEGNYEQYF | TRBV5-1 | - | TRBJ2-7 | -
TGCGCCAGCAGCCTAGCAGGGGGCGGGGCTGTCGGCTATGGCTACACCTTC | CASSLAGGGAVGYGYTF | TRBV4-1 | - | TRBJ1-2 | TRBD1
TGCGCCAGCAGCACCTTCGTAGAACGACTAGGCGGGGAGCTGTTTTTT | CASSTFVERLGGELFF | TRBV5-1 | - | TRBJ2-2 | -
TGTGCCAGTAGTATCGGGCAGGGGAGCGGCAATGAGCAGTTCTTC | CASSIGQGSGNEQFF | TRBV19 | - | TRBJ2-1 | -
TGTGCCAGCAGTGAAGCCGGACAGGGGAAGACCCAGTACTTC | CASSEAGQGKTQYF | TRBV6-1 | once | TRBJ2-5 | TRBD1
TGTGCCTGGAGTTTCCTACAGATGAACACTGAAGCTTTCTTT | CAWSFLQMNTEAFF | TRBV30 | - | TRBJ1-1 | -
TGTGCCAGCAGCTTGGCCGGACAGCACAATTCACCCCTCCACTTT | CASSLAGQHNSPLHF | TRBV5-4 | - | TRBJ1-6 | -